This T cell receptor beta chain was retrieved from a study of cytomegalovirus exposure and HLA in healthy donors. The ends lost 4 bases at V and 2 bases at J; junction bases unmatched: 5. This CDR3 region has 14 residues. Looked up from germline, CDR1 is SGDLS and CDR2 is YYNGEE. PCR used 60 Vbeta primers and 13 Jbeta primers. Sequencing used immunoSEQ multiplex PCR; TCRdb keeps in-frame clones, though not all of them. The data contain 130,000 to 150,000 clones, approximately 80% of them singletons. Study-level points and caveats: In a later analysis, common viral pathogens appeared linked to several of the most significant clusters. The productive fraction for most TCR beta V segments was about 87% or about 30% in an earlier analysis. It was shown in a later analysis that HLA-associated TCR beta chains were more clonally expanded than other, equally common chains.

As to this clone: Its cognate antigen is unknown.

The sequencing input was PBMCs. This rearrangement joins TRBV9 to TRBJ2-5, with 7 bases identical to TRBD1. This sequence originates from a male donor in good health and CMV-seronegative. For the CDR3, the DNA is TGTGCCAGCAGCCCCGGACAGGAACAAGAGACCCAGTACTTC. Protein: CASSPGQEQETQYF. The entire variable domain, with the rest obtained from reference TRBV9 and TRBJ2-5, is as follows: DSGVTQTPKHLITATGQRVTLRCSPRSGDLSVYWYQQSLDQGLQFLIQYYNGEERAKGNILERFSAQQFPDLHSELNLSSLELGDSALYFCASSPGQEQETQYFGPGTRLLVL.